Below, 13 T cell receptor beta chains from the same sample are listed, as sequenced in a study of long-term antiretroviral therapy in people with HIV. Survey-level resolution applied to immunoSEQ assay v3.0. Method: immunoSEQ multiplex PCR; TCRdb's copy keeps in-frame clones and lacks some. The table has around 30,000 clones, approximately 85% seen once. Specimen: unsorted PBMCs, collected about 3.4 years after starting antiretroviral therapy. Receptor source: a man aged 18 to 29 with HIV.

The V and J genes are TRBV28 and TRBJ2-1, with TRBD1 matching 7 bases. This CDR3 comprises 21 residues. V dropped 0 bases and J dropped 0; count of bases not matched to a gene: 17. CDR1 is MDHEN, CDR2 SYDVKM, per germline. This chain's CDR3 is CASSLWSRGTVAPSSYNEQFF. CDR3 bases: TGTGCCAGCAGTTTATGGTCTCGTGGGACAGTCGCTCCAAGCTCCTACAATGAGCAGTTCTTC.

This rearrangement joins TRBV7-9 to TRBJ2-1, with 7 nucleotides matching TRBD1. This CDR3 is built from 14 residues. V trimming: 1 base; J trimming: 8 bases; junction bases outside the gene matches: 5. Per the germline V gene, CDR1 is SEHNR and CDR2 is FQNEAQ (reference sequence). The CDR3 here is CASSLDQGVHEQFF. DNA for the CDR3: TGTGCCAGCAGCTTAGATCAGGGGGTGCATGAGCAGTTCTTC.

The V and J genes are TRBV7-6 and TRBJ2-7; 7 positions agree with TRBD2. Germline V gene lookup returns CDR1 SGHVS and CDR2 FNYEAQ. V dropped 3 bases and J dropped 3; count of bases not matched to a gene: 8. This CDR3 contains 15 residues. The CDR3 loop is CASSLQGGKDYEQYF. CDR3 DNA: TGTGCCAGCAGCTTGCAGGGAGGGAAGGACTACGAGCAGTACTTC.

The CDR3 region has the DNA TGTGCCAGTAGCCCAACGTTGACAACCTACAATGAGCAGTTCTTC. Its translation: CASSPTLTTYNEQFF. V gene TRBV19 combines with J gene TRBJ2-1; D is unclear. The V gene's germline CDR1 is LNHDA and CDR2 SQIVND (reference sequence). The CDR3 is 15 amino acids. The V end lost 6 bases, the J end lost 2 bases, and 14 bases lay between the germline ends.

The rearrangement uses TRBV5-1 and TRBJ1-1; unclear D gene. Germline CDR1 is SGHRS and CDR2 is YFSETQ. V was trimmed by 4 bases and J by 1 base, leaving 8 bases between them. The CDR3 has 13 residues. The CDR3 region has the DNA TGCGCCAGCAGCGAGGGCCCGAACACTGAAGCTTTCTTT. This codes for CASSEGPNTEAFF.

The chain employs TRBV7-9 and TRBJ2-7; TRBD1 agrees at 7 bases. V gave up 1 base and J gave up 4 bases; unmatched junction bases: 7. CDR1 is SEHNR, CDR2 FQNEAQ, per germline (reference sequence). The CDR3 covers 15 residues. In DNA form, the CDR3 reads TGTGCCAGCAGCTTAGGGCAGGGGGTACGGTACGAGCAGTACTTC. It translates to CASSLGQGVRYEQYF.

The chain has TRBV21-1 and TRBJ1-5; the table calls TRBD1, which could not be checked here. TRBV21-1 is a recognized pseudogene. The length of the CDR3 is 19 residues. The CDR3 DNA reads TGTGCCAGCAGCGCCTGCCCCGGGACAGGGGGTGGGTTAGATCAGCCCCAGCATTTT. It is translated as CASSACPGTGGGLDQPQHF.

Comment on this clone: One end of the junction fails to match germline, which may point to a read error. The V call is TRBV15, the J call TRBJ2-7; perhaps TRBD2 as D (6 bases). CDR3 length: 15 residues. The germline V gene encodes CDR1 LNHNV and CDR2 YYDKDF (reference sequence). CDR3 sequence reads: CATSRAPRDSLDQDF. In DNA form, the CDR3 reads TGTGCCACCAGCAGAGCCCCGAGGGACTCTCTAGATCAGGACTTC.

The rearrangement links TRBV7-3 to TRBJ2-7, with TRBD2 identical over 8 bases. From germline, CDR1 is SGHTA and CDR2 FQGTGA. Germline trimming cut 5 bases from V and 2 bases from J; bases unmatched to any gene: 8. The CDR3 totals 15 residues. The CDR3 nucleotides are TGTGCCAGCAGCCCCACCCCAGCGGGGGCCTACGAGCAGTACTTC. Residues: CASSPTPAGAYEQYF.

V usage is TRBV6-6 and J usage is TRBJ2-7, with TRBD1 matching 11 bases. V shed 5 bases, J shed 3 bases, and the junction held 9 bases outside the gene matches. CDR3 length: 16 amino acids. Germline CDR1 and CDR2: MNHNY and SVGAGI (reference sequence). In DNA form, the CDR3 reads TGTGCCAGCAGTCAGTTTAGTGGGACAGGGGGCTACGAGCAGTACTTC. This encodes CASSQFSGTGGYEQYF.

This chain uses TRBV2 with TRBJ1-5; D is uncertain. Germline V gene sequence: CDR1 SNHLY, CDR2 FYNNEI. V was clipped by 3 bases and J by 1 base, with 7 bases between them. This CDR3 region has 14 residues. The CDR3, as DNA: TGTGCCAGCAGTGACGGAAGAAGCAATCAGCCCCAGCATTTT. This translates into CASSDGRSNQPQHF.

V and J are TRBV5-1 and TRBJ1-5; D unclear. CDR1 is SGHRS, CDR2 YFSETQ, per germline. The CDR3 sequence is 15 residues long. The germline V and J ends were trimmed by 0 bases and 0 bases, with 7 bases remaining between them. CDR3 protein: CASSLDGSSNQPQHF. The CDR3 DNA follows: TGCGCCAGCAGCTTGGACGGGAGTAGCAATCAGCCCCAGCATTTT.

This sequence joins TRBV19 and TRBJ2-4; D is unclear. Trimming removed 1 base at V and 0 bases at J, with 4 bases between. This CDR3 is 14 amino acids long. The V gene's germline CDR1 is LNHDA and CDR2 SQIVND (reference sequence). The CDR3 here is CASSIGLAKNIQYF. CDR3 sequence (DNA): TGTGCCAGTAGTATAGGACTAGCCAAAAACATTCAGTACTTC.